The clone carrying this T cell receptor (beta chain) was picked up one time. Study members were between about 18 and 90 years old and lived in 20 to 30 US regions. Exposed enrollees encountered a COVID-19 case at some point within 2 weeks before study entry. These data belong to a study of blood T cell repertoires in COVID-19. About the study: There were acute and convalescent COVID-19 samples, and they came from the United States, Italy and Spain. The analysed material was cDNA or gDNA that came from T cells, B-cell-depleted T cells, or PBMCs.

The table came from immunoSEQ multiplex PCR; TCRdb's copy has only in-frame clones and leaves some out. This repertoire shows 260,000 or so clones, about four fifths found once; its top ten account for about 3.9%. With V trimmed by 4 bases and J by 2 bases, 6 bases remained unmatched. The CDR3 length is 15 residues. The germline V gene has CDR1 LGHNA and CDR2 YSLEER. The clonotype was recovered from a woman aged 40 to 50 who had been exposed to COVID-19. Sequencing was performed on PBMCs or T cells enriched from blood (not recorded which). This chain connects TRBV4-3 to TRBJ1-2, with 8 bases fitting TRBD1. CDR3 nucleotides: TGCGCCAGCAGCCGTGGACAGGGCTCAAACTATGGCTACACCTTC. Translating gives CASSRGQGSNYGYTF.